Presented here are 26 T cell receptor beta chains from one specimen sequenced in a study of Tregs in tolerant kidney transplant recipients. Assay: immunoSEQ multiplex PCR; the TCRdb copy retains only in-frame clones and omits some. The sample totals about 48,000 clones. The source was CD4+ T cells from blood, collected before the transplant. The receptors were sampled from a human donor who received a combined kidney and bone marrow transplant.

Comments on this clone: The sequence runs out 3 residues before the end of the CDR3; the remainder is reconstructed from the germline J gene. The chain carries TRBV7-3 and TRBJ1-1, with no clear D. Germline values: CDR1 SGHTA, CDR2 FQGTGA. This CDR3 contains 15 residues. The V gene lost 0 bases and the J gene lost 3 bases, with 11 bases spanning the gap. The CDR3: CASSLTQIGHTEAFF. The CDR3 bases that were read are TGTGCCAGCAGCTTAACGCAAATTGGGCACACTGAA.

A remark on this clone: With the read ending 3 residues before the CDR3 end, the germline J gene is used to fill in that end. The J gene is TRBJ2-3, the V gene TRBV5-1; the D is unclear. CDR3 length: 15 amino acids. CDR1 is SGHRS, CDR2 YFSETQ, per germline. V lost 2 bases, J lost 2 bases, and 12 bases lay in between. The part of the CDR3 DNA that was read is TGCGCCAGCAGCTTCCTTGGCGGTAACACAGATACG. Protein: CASSFLGGNTDT. The entire CDR3 protein is CASSFLGGNTDTQYF.

This CDR3 is CAISMGLSGKAAYEQYF. The covered CDR3 bases are TGTGCCATCAGCATGGGACTATCAGGGAAGGCAGCCTACGAG. This rearrangement joins TRBV10-3 to TRBJ2-7; 7 bases line up with TRBD2. The sequenced fragment ends 3 residues before the CDR3 boundary, so the rest is inferred from the germline J gene. The CDR3 extends over 17 amino acids. Germline trimming cut 6 bases from V and 2 bases from J; bases unmatched to any gene: 16. The germline CDR1 and CDR2 sequences are ENHRY and SYGVKD.

Note on this clone: The observed sequence ends 3 residues before the CDR3 terminus, with the missing tail filled in from the germline J gene. J is TRBJ1-5 and V is TRBV18; the match to TRBD1 covers 7 bases. Trimming cost V 6 bases and J 7 bases; bases outside gene matches: 9. Germline V gene lookup returns CDR1 KGHSH and CDR2 LQKENI. This CDR3 comprises 14 residues. CDR3 DNA, as far as it was read: TGTGCCAGCTCCCTTACAGGGGAGCGGCAGCCC. Translating it yields CASSLTGERQP. The entire CDR3 reads CASSLTGERQPQHF.

Worth noting for this clone: The read is 3 residues too short to cover the CDR3 end, so that end is filled in from the germline J gene. The chain is built from TRBV19 and TRBJ2-3, with 10 bases matching TRBD2. V lost 6 bases and J lost 1; bases outside the gene matches: 16. CDR3 length equals 19 residues. The germline V gene has CDR1 LNHDA and CDR2 SQIVND (reference sequence). CDR3 DNA (partial): TGTGCCAGTAGCCTATACTCGACTAGCGGGTCACCTGGCACAGATACG. This translates into CASSLYSTSGSPGTDT. The whole CDR3 sequence reads CASSLYSTSGSPGTDTQYF.

With respect to this clone: Read coverage stops 3 residues before the CDR3 terminus; the germline J gene supplies the remainder. The J gene is TRBJ2-4, the V gene TRBV20-1; TRBD1 might be the D (5 bases). V was clipped by 5 bases and J by 8 bases, with 16 bases between them. The CDR3 runs to 13 residues. Germline values: CDR1 DFQATT, CDR2 SNEGSKA (reference sequence). CDR3 bases read: TGCAGTGCTGGACACTCCCTAACGGACATT. This codes for CSAGHSLTDI. The complete CDR3 protein is CSAGHSLTDIQYF.

On this clone: The sequenced fragment ends 3 residues before the CDR3 boundary, so the rest is inferred from the germline J gene. The chain joins TRBV30 to TRBJ2-5; D is unclear. With 4 bases removed from V and 3 bases from J, the gap between germline ends came to 6 bases. This CDR3 contains 11 residues. Germline V CDR1 and CDR2: GTSNPN, SVGIG (reference sequence). Partial CDR3 DNA: TGTGCCTGGAAGGGCAAAGAGACC. It is translated as CAWKGKET. The whole CDR3 protein is CAWKGKETQYF.

In the case of this clone: The read ends 3 residues before the CDR3 terminus; that terminus is restored from the germline J gene. The V and J genes are TRBV30 and TRBJ1-2; the D gene is possibly TRBD1 (5 bases). This CDR3 has 13 amino acids. The V gene lost 3 bases and the J gene lost 6 bases, with 14 bases spanning the gap. The germline V gene encodes CDR1 GTSNPN and CDR2 SVGIG (reference sequence). The CDR3 loop reads CAWRERGLDGYTF. The CDR3 bases that were read are TGTGCCTGGAGGGAGAGGGGATTGGATGGC.

Turning to this clone: The CDR3 goes on 3 residues after the read ends, and that part is filled in from the germline J gene. V gene TRBV5-1 combines with J gene TRBJ2-1; 8 positions agree with TRBD1. V lost 3 bases to trimming and J lost 6 bases; unmatched junction nucleotides: 8. CDR3 size: 15 residues. Germline CDR1 is SGHRS and CDR2 is YFSETQ. The CDR3 here is CASSSFQDRANEQFF. The sequenced part of the CDR3 DNA is TGCGCCAGCAGCTCTTTCCAGGACAGGGCCAATGAG.

As to this clone: The CDR3 extends 3 residues past the end of the read, so its final part is completed from the germline J gene. The genes are TRBV5-4 and TRBJ2-5; 14 positions match TRBD2. The CDR3 is 15 residues long. Germline V lookup: CDR1 SGHNT, CDR2 YYREEE (reference sequence). Trimming took 5 bases from V and 5 from J; bases not matched to a gene: 5. CDR3 amino acids: CASRAGLAGAETQYF. The CDR3 DNA, read in part, is TGTGCCAGCAGAGCGGGACTAGCGGGAGCTGAGACC.

The CDR3 sequence is CSVRPGGSYEQYF. Partial CDR3 DNA: TGCAGCGTAAGGCCGGGGGGCTCCTACGAG. This chain links TRBV29-1 with TRBJ2-7, with 7 bases matching TRBD2. The CDR3 end lies 3 residues beyond the end of the read and is filled in from the germline J gene. V was clipped by 6 bases and J by 0 bases; unmatched bases: 5. The CDR3 runs to 13 residues. Germline V CDR1 and CDR2: SQVTM, ANQGSEA.

A word on this clone: The CDR3 end lies 3 residues beyond the end of the read and is filled in from the germline J gene. The rearrangement uses TRBV5-1 and TRBJ2-3, with 11 bases identical to TRBD2. Per germline, CDR1 SGHRS and CDR2 YFSETQ. The CDR3 covers 16 residues. V gave up 4 bases and J gave up 5 bases; unmatched junction bases: 9. The CDR3 loop reads CASSAAASGRRDTQYF. The part of the CDR3 DNA that was read is TGCGCCAGCAGCGCGGCTGCTAGCGGGAGGAGAGATACG.

On this clone: The DNA ends 3 residues before the CDR3 does, and the rest of the CDR3 is filled in from the germline J gene. The rearrangement joins TRBV19 to TRBJ1-5; D gene uncertain. Looked up from germline, CDR1 is LNHDA and CDR2 is SQIVND (reference sequence). The germline V and J ends were trimmed by 5 bases and 0 bases, with 11 bases remaining between them. The CDR3 spans 15 residues. The CDR3 bases that were read are TGTGCCAGTAGTCCCAAGGAGGGTAGCAATCAGCCC. Translation: CASSPKEGSNQP. The CDR3, in full, reads CASSPKEGSNQPQHF. The full variable domain, its missing parts supplied by reference TRBV19 and TRBJ1-5, is DGGITQSPKYLFRKEGQNVTLSCEQNLNHDAMYWYRQDPGQGLRLIYYSQIVNDFQKGDIAEGYSVSREKKESFPLTVTSAQKNPTAFYLCASSPKEGSNQPQHFGDGTRLSIL.

Concerning this clone itself: The read ends 3 residues before the CDR3 terminus; that terminus is restored from the germline J gene. The chain couples TRBV5-1 to TRBJ1-4, with a weak D call TRBD1 (6 bases). The CDR3 totals 13 residues. The V end lost 0 bases, the J end lost 7 bases, and 7 bases lay between the germline ends. Per the germline V gene, CDR1 is SGHRS and CDR2 is YFSETQ. The part of the CDR3 DNA that was read is TGCGCCAGCAGCTTGGAACAGGGTGAAAAA. It codes for CASSLEQGEK. The complete CDR3 protein is CASSLEQGEKLFF.

Comment on this clone: The CDR3 is cut off 3 residues early in the read; its end comes from the germline J gene. The gene calls are TRBV5-1 and TRBJ2-7; 7 bases agree with TRBD2. V lost 4 bases to trimming and J lost 0 bases; unmatched junction nucleotides: 16. Per the germline V gene, CDR1 is SGHRS and CDR2 is YFSETQ. The CDR3 spans 18 residues. CDR3 residues: CASSRGVHSGSSSYEQYF. CDR3 DNA, as far as it was read: TGCGCCAGCAGCCGAGGGGTGCATAGCGGGTCGAGCTCCTACGAG.

As for this clone: Read coverage stops 3 residues before the CDR3 terminus; the germline J gene supplies the remainder. This chain connects TRBV5-6 to TRBJ2-1; D might be TRBD2 (6 bases). CDR1 is SGHDT and CDR2 is YYEEEE in the germline V gene. V was pared by 0 bases and J by 5 bases, with 9 bases between. The CDR3 is made up of 14 amino acids. CDR3 residues: CASSLVSGNNEQFF. The CDR3 DNA, read in part, is TGTGCCAGCAGCTTGGTTAGCGGAAACAATGAG.

This clone is medium-sized (0.01 to 0.1%) by frequency. The read gets to within 3 residues of the CDR3 end, and the germline J gene fills in the rest. The chain joins TRBV20-1 to TRBJ2-3; TRBD2 aligns across 9 bases. CDR1 is DFQATT, CDR2 SNEGSKA, per germline (reference sequence). This CDR3 is built from 17 residues. V dropped 0 bases and J dropped 2; count of bases not matched to a gene: 9. The sequenced CDR3 bases are TGCAGTGCTAGAGACGAGTCGGCTAGCGGGAACACAGATACG. Amino acids: CSARDESASGNTDT. In full, the CDR3 reads CSARDESASGNTDTQYF.

Points on this clone: The read terminates 3 residues before the CDR3 end, so the remaining end is supplied by the germline J gene. The V call is TRBV7-8, the J call TRBJ1-3, with TRBD1 as a possible D gene (5 bases). This CDR3 spans 15 amino acids. The V gene's germline CDR1 is SGHVS and CDR2 FQNEAQ. The ends were cut back, 5 bases at V and 3 bases at J, with 14 bases in the middle. The CDR3 bases that were read are TGTGCCAGCAGCCTCCCGGGACTGCATGGAAACACC. It encodes CASSLPGLHGNT. The entire CDR3 protein is CASSLPGLHGNTIYF.

To note about this clone: The read finishes 3 residues shy of the CDR3 end, and the germline J gene is used to complete it. V and J are TRBV19 and TRBJ2-2; 7 bases align to TRBD2. The CDR3 loop spans 12 amino acids. J was trimmed by 6 bases and V by 5 bases; bases with no gene match: 0. CDR1 and CDR2 from the germline V gene are LNHDA and SQIVND (reference sequence). CDR3 DNA, as far as it was read: TGTGCCAGTAGTGCGGGGGCCGGGGAG. It codes for CASSAGAGE. The whole CDR3 reads CASSAGAGELFF.

In the case of this clone: The sequenced fragment ends 3 residues before the CDR3 boundary, so the rest is inferred from the germline J gene. This chain links TRBV19 with TRBJ2-5; TRBD2 matches 9 bases. From germline, CDR1 is LNHDA and CDR2 SQIVND (reference sequence). V dropped 4 bases and J dropped 1; count of bases not matched to a gene: 16. There are 19 residues in the CDR3. Partial CDR3 DNA: TGTGCCAGTAGTAGGAGGGGACTAGCTGATCGCCCCCCCCAAGAGACC. Residues: CASSRRGLADRPPQET. The full-length CDR3 reads as CASSRRGLADRPPQETQYF.

On this clone: The sequence runs out 3 residues before the end of the CDR3; the remainder is reconstructed from the germline J gene. J is TRBJ1-2 and V is TRBV5-4; TRBD1 matches 9 bases. The junction had 4 bases not matched to a gene; V was cut back by 0 bases and J by 7 bases. CDR1 is SGHNT and CDR2 is YYREEE in the germline V gene (reference sequence). The CDR3 covers 14 residues. The CDR3 is CASSLVGQGFGYTF. Partial CDR3 DNA: TGTGCCAGCAGCTTGGTGGGACAGGGATTTGGC.

A note on this clone: The read stops 3 residues short of the end of the CDR3; the missing end is completed from the germline J gene. This chain uses TRBV7-3 with TRBJ2-5, with 10 bases lining up with TRBD1. The CDR3 covers 16 residues. V lost 2 bases to trimming and J lost 4 bases; unmatched junction nucleotides: 7. Germline V gene sequence: CDR1 SGHTA, CDR2 FQGTGA. CDR3 sequence reads: CASSLGTGVLPETQYF. The part of the CDR3 DNA that was read is TGTGCCAGCAGCTTAGGGACAGGGGTTTTGCCAGAGACC.

In the case of this clone: Coverage ceases 3 residues before the CDR3 finishes, and the germline J gene fills in the end. The chain links TRBV2 to TRBJ2-7; D not certain. The CDR3 length is 11 residues. Germline CDR1 reads SNHLY; CDR2 reads FYNNEI. The germline V and J ends were trimmed by 6 bases and 3 bases, with 6 bases remaining between them. The CDR3 sequence is CASRSDYEQYF. The sequenced part of the CDR3 DNA is TGTGCCAGCAGGAGCGACTACGAG. Supplemented by reference TRBV2 and TRBJ2-7, the full variable domain reads EPEVTQTPSHQVTQMGQEVILRCVPISNHLYFYWYRQILGQKVEFLVSFYNNEISEKSEIFDDQFSVERPDGSNFTLKIRSTKLEDSAMYFCASRSDYEQYFGPGTRLTVT.

Points on this clone: The read terminates 3 residues before the CDR3 end, so the remaining end is supplied by the germline J gene. The rearrangement uses TRBV20-1 and TRBJ2-7, with TRBD1 identical over 8 bases. Germline V gene sequence: CDR1 DFQATT, CDR2 SNEGSKA (reference sequence). The CDR3 runs to 15 residues. V dropped 1 base and J dropped 6; count of bases not matched to a gene: 11. The CDR3 bases that were read are TGCAGTGCTAGAGGTGACAGGGGTGGATCGGGCGAG. Translation gives CSARGDRGGSGE. The CDR3, in full, reads CSARGDRGGSGEQYF.

As concerns this clone: The sequence runs out 3 residues before the end of the CDR3; the remainder is reconstructed from the germline J gene. The chain has TRBV7-2 and TRBJ2-2; D is unclear. Trimming pared 2 bases from V and 4 bases from J, leaving 8 bases between. CDR3 size: 14 residues. In germline, CDR1 is SGHTA, CDR2 FQGNSA. The DNA read from the CDR3 is TGTGCCAGCAGCTTAACTTCTACCACCGGGGAG. This translates into CASSLTSTTGE. The CDR3 in its entirety is CASSLTSTTGELFF.

Details on this clone: With the read ending 3 residues before the CDR3 end, the germline J gene is used to fill in that end. The J gene is TRBJ1-5, the V gene TRBV2, with a tentative D call TRBD1 (6 bases). Deletions cut 6 bases from V and 4 bases from J, with 13 bases between. The CDR3 is made up of 14 amino acids. Germline V gene lookup returns CDR1 SNHLY and CDR2 FYNNEI. This CDR3 reads CASSASQGNQPQHF. Partial CDR3 DNA: TGTGCCAGCAGCGCAAGTCAGGGGAATCAGCCC.